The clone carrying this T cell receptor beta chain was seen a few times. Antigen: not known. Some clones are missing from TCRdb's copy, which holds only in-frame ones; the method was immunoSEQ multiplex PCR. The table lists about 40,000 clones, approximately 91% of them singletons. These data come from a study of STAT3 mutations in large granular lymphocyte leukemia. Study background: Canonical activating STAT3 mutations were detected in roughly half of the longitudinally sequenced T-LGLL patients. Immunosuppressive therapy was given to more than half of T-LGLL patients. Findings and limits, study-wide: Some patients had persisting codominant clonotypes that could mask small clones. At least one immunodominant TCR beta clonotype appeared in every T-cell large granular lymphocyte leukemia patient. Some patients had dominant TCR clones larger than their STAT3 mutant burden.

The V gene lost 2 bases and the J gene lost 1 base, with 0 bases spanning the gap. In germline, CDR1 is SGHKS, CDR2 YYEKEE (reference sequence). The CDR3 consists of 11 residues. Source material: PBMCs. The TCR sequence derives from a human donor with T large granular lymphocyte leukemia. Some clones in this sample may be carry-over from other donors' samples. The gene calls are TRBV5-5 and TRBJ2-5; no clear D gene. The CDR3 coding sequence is TGTGCCAGCAGCTTCCAAGAGACCCAGTACTTC. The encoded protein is CASSFQETQYF.